The 17 T cell receptor beta chains given below trace back to one sample, sequenced in a study of blood T cell repertoires in COVID-19 (dated by TCRdb to about 2020). Receptor libraries were prepared by the immunoSEQ multiplex PCR assay. What TCRdb holds here is the immuneACCESS table cut down to in-frame rearrangements. Part of the clones is not present; checked against another copy, under half of the missing clones reflect an unresolved V gene, and the others are unexplained. The sample table shows just under 150,000 clones, and about 85% are seen once. The top ten clonotypes cover about 2.8% of the sample. The sample consisted of peripheral blood. These TCRs come from a human donor with acute or convalescent COVID-19. The donor label of this sample is uncertain.

The genes are TRBV19 and TRBJ1-2, with a tentative D call TRBD1 (6 bases). The ends were cut back, 6 bases at V and 0 bases at J, with 14 bases in the middle. The CDR3 runs to 15 residues. Germline-derived CDR1 and CDR2 are LNHDA and SQIVND (reference sequence). Here the CDR3 reads CASRITGRSNYGYTF. The CDR3 DNA follows: TGTGCCAGTAGGATTACAGGGCGCTCTAACTATGGCTACACCTTC. Drawing the rest from reference TRBV19 and TRBJ1-2, the complete variable domain is DGGITQSPKYLFRKEGQNVTLSCEQNLNHDAMYWYRQDPGQGLRLIYYSQIVNDFQKGDIAEGYSVSREKKESFPLTVTSAQKNPTAFYLCASRITGRSNYGYTFGSGTRLTVV.

The V call is TRBV27, the J call TRBJ2-3, with TRBD2 identical over 7 bases. CDR3 length: 16 residues. Germline V gene data show CDR1 as MNHEY and CDR2 as SMNVEV (reference sequence). J lost 0 bases, V lost 1 base, and 4 bases had no gene match. The CDR3 loop reads CASSLFGGGSTDTQYF. CDR3 bases: TGTGCCAGCAGTTTATTTGGGGGGGGAAGCACAGATACGCAGTATTTT.

This clone came up a few times. The chain combines TRBV11-3 with TRBJ1-6; D uncertain. Germline V gene lookup returns CDR1 SGHNT and CDR2 YENEEA. The ends were cut back, 5 bases at V and 9 bases at J, with 11 bases in the middle. The CDR3 has 13 residues. As DNA, the CDR3 is TGTGCCAGCAGCGCGAGCCCCCCTTCACCCCTCCACTTT. Protein sequence: CASSASPPSPLHF.

The chain combines TRBV6-5 with TRBJ2-7; 9 nucleotides agree with TRBD2. V shed 8 bases and J 3 bases; nucleotides not matched to a gene: 8. The CDR3 covers 14 residues. CDR1 and CDR2 from the germline V gene are MNHEY and SVGAGI. The CDR3 is CASGRASGVYEQYF. CDR3 sequence (DNA): TGTGCCAGCGGGAGAGCTAGCGGGGTCTACGAGCAGTACTTC.

The chain joins TRBV2 to TRBJ2-1; 10 positions match TRBD2. Germline CDR1 reads SNHLY; CDR2 reads FYNNEI. The CDR3 has 15 amino acids. J gave up 7 bases and V 7 bases, and 10 bases lay outside the gene matches. The CDR3 region has the DNA TGTGCCAGCACTCTAGCGGGAGTAGGGTGGAATGAGCAGTTCTTC. Encoded protein: CASTLAGVGWNEQFF.

The chain is built from TRBV19 and TRBJ2-4; 11 nucleotides align to TRBD1. The CDR3 runs to 16 residues. Unmatched junction bases numbered 11, after V lost 5 bases and J lost 8 bases. The germline V gene encodes CDR1 LNHDA and CDR2 SQIVND (reference sequence). CDR3 in amino acids: CASSPDRGPPPDIQYF. CDR3 nucleotides: TGTGCCAGTAGTCCGGACAGGGGGCCCCCCCCGGACATTCAGTACTTC.

Comment on this clone: The junction and the germline gene differ at one end; a read error may be behind it. CDR3 protein: CASSSRRGANTGELFF. DNA for the CDR3: TGTGCTAGCAGCTCACGCAGGGGTGCGAACACCGGGGAGCTGTTTTTT. The chain combines TRBV7-7 with TRBJ2-2, with D perhaps TRBD1 (6 bases). The CDR3 runs 16 residues. Germline CDR1 SSHAT, CDR2 FNYEAQ (reference sequence).

V is TRBV25-1 and J is TRBJ2-3; TRBD2 matches at 9 bases. V trimming: 4 bases; J trimming: 1 base; junction bases outside the gene matches: 6. The germline CDR1 and CDR2 sequences are MGHDK and SYGVNS. The CDR3 runs 16 residues. CDR3 DNA: TGTGCCAGCAGTGGGTTAGCGGGAGCGGGCACAGATACGCAGTATTTT. Its protein is CASSGLAGAGTDTQYF.

The genes are TRBV24-1 and TRBJ1-2; tentatively, D is TRBD1 (6 bases). The ends were cut back, 2 bases at V and 3 bases at J, with 9 bases in the middle. This CDR3 is built from 14 residues. The germline CDR1 and CDR2 sequences are KGHDR and SFDVKD. In DNA, the CDR3 is TGTGCCACCAGTGATTCCAGGGGCGACTATGGCTACACCTTC. Translation: CATSDSRGDYGYTF.

V gene TRBV6-5 combines with J gene TRBJ2-3; D may be TRBD2 (6 bases). This CDR3 spans 14 amino acids. Trimming removed 4 bases from V and 4 bases from J, with 12 bases in between. CDR1 is MNHEY and CDR2 is SVGAGI in the germline V gene. The CDR3 sequence is CASSSPGDADTQYF. The CDR3 region has the DNA TGTGCCAGCAGTTCCCCGGGAGACGCAGATACGCAGTATTTT.

The rearrangement links TRBV4-3 to TRBJ1-4; TRBD1 matches 7 bases. The V and J ends lost 3 bases and 14 bases, in that order; junction bases with no gene match: 12. Per germline, CDR1 LGHNA and CDR2 YSLEER. CDR3 length: 14 amino acids. The CDR3 region is CASSQGTADVRLFF. DNA for the CDR3: TGCGCCAGCAGCCAGGGGACAGCTGATGTTAGGCTGTTTTTT.

This clone was picked up one time. This chain links TRBV28 with TRBJ2-5; tentatively, D is TRBD2 (6 bases). V was cut by 2 bases and J by 2 bases, with 12 bases left in between. The CDR3 length is 15 residues. Germline values: CDR1 MDHEN, CDR2 SYDVKM. Here the CDR3 reads CASSLPSAGQETQYF. For the CDR3, the DNA is TGTGCCAGCAGTTTACCCTCCGCGGGGCAAGAGACCCAGTACTTC.

This chain connects TRBV6-6 to TRBJ2-5, with TRBD2 identical over 10 bases. The CDR3 runs to 16 residues. Germline-derived CDR1 and CDR2 are MNHNY and SVGAGI (reference sequence). With V trimmed by 2 bases and J by 4 bases, 7 bases remained unmatched. CDR3 DNA sequence: TGTGCCAGCAGTTACCCCGGGACTAGCGCGGGAGAGACCCAGTACTTC. It codes for CASSYPGTSAGETQYF.

The chain is built from TRBV21-1 and TRBJ2-3; the DNA was not compared with TRBD2, the D call given in the table. TRBV21-1 is a known pseudogene. The CDR3 consists of 15 residues. The CDR3 DNA sequence: TGTGCCAGCAACCTAGCGGAAAATAGCACAGATACGCAGTATTTT. Its protein product is CASNLAENSTDTQYF.

The gene calls are TRBV5-6 and TRBJ1-1; 7 bases match TRBD1. V lost 6 bases, J lost 6 bases, and 11 bases stayed unmatched. Germline CDR1 is SGHDT and CDR2 is YYEEEE. This CDR3 contains 14 residues. CDR3 region: CASTLTGRGSEAFF. The CDR3 DNA sequence: TGTGCCAGCACCCTGACAGGGCGGGGATCTGAAGCTTTCTTT.

This clone appeared once. The chain employs TRBV21-1 and TRBJ1-3; the D segment call TRBD1 is taken from the table without a DNA check. TRBV21-1 is assigned pseudogene status. The CDR3 is 15 residues long. CDR3 DNA sequence: TGTGCCAGTCCGGAACAGCGGACAGGGGAAAACACCATATATTTT. Residues: CASPEQRTGENTIYF.

The CDR3 coding sequence is TGTGCCAGCAGTTTGAGTCCCCGAGGGGGGGCCGATGGCTACACCTTC. This translates into CASSLSPRGGADGYTF. The rearrangement uses TRBV28 and TRBJ1-2; possibly TRBD1 for D (6 bases). CDR3 length: 16 amino acids. Per the germline V gene, CDR1 is MDHEN and CDR2 is SYDVKM. V was trimmed by 3 bases and J by 6 bases, leaving 20 bases between them.